This T cell receptor beta chain was found in a study of CD8 T cells in Susac syndrome. CD8+ and CD4+ T cells from blood underwent TCR beta sequencing, which was carried out in a high-throughput format. Random hexamers were used to reverse transcribe about 0.5 to 1 ug of RNA. TCRdb reprocessed the immunoSEQ multiplex PCR reads via MiXCR and lists one record per CDR3 protein. The table has 150,000 to 200,000 distinct CDR3 sequences, approximately 95% seen once. The V segment lost 4 bases and the J segment 4 bases; nucleotides outside the gene matches: 5. There are 15 residues in the CDR3. From germline, CDR1 is KGHDR and CDR2 SFDVKD.

Source material: CD4+ T cells from PBMCs. This receptor was identified in a human donor with multiple sclerosis. The chain recombines TRBV24-1 with TRBJ1-4; 7 bases are shared with TRBD1. CDR3: CATSDPGQNNEKLFF. CDR3 DNA sequence: TGTGCCACCAGTGACCCGGGACAGAATAATGAAAAACTGTTTTTT.